Described below is a single T cell receptor (beta chain) sequence and its context. Its antigen remains unidentified. The read ends 3 residues shy of where the CDR3 ends; the end is completed using the germline J gene. This CDR3 comprises 15 residues. Trimming took 3 bases from V and 5 from J, leaving 16 bases between them. Germline values: CDR1 LNHDA, CDR2 SQIVND (reference sequence). This sample was taken from a study of T cells in women clearing cervical HPV infection. Whole-study context: Case blood drawn at lesion detection; control blood after infection cleared. Study-wide results and caveats: Richness differences could reflect unmeasured T-cell content per sample.

The repertoire was sequenced with immunoSEQ multiplex PCR; TCRdb's copy has only in-frame clones and lacks some. The sample totals tens of thousands of clones. This sequence originates from a woman between 18 and 75 years old with a cervical HPV16 infection that either progressed to CIN3+ or cleared (not recorded which). The rearrangement links TRBV19 to TRBJ1-1, with D uncertain. Sequenced sample: blood buffy coat. CDR3: CASSIERISATEAFF. The covered CDR3 bases are TGTGCCAGTAGTATCGAGAGGATTAGCGCGACTGAA.